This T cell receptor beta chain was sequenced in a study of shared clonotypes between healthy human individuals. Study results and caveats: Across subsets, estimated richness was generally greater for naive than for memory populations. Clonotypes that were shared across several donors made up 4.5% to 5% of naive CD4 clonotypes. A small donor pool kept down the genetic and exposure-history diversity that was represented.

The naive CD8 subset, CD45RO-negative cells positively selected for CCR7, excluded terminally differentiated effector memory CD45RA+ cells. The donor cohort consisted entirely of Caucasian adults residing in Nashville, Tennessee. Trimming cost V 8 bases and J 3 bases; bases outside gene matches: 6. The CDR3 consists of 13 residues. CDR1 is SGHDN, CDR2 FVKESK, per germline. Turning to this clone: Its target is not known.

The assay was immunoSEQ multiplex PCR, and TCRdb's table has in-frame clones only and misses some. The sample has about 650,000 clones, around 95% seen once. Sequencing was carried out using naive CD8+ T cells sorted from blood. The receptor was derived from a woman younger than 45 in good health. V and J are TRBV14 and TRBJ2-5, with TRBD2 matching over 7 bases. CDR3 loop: CASAGTIKETQYF. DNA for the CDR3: TGTGCCAGCGCCGGGACTATTAAAGAGACCCAGTACTTC.